These 5 T cell receptor beta chains were sequenced from one sample in a study of blood T cell repertoires in COVID-19. The method was immunoSEQ multiplex PCR; TCRdb's version includes in-frame clones alone and lacks a portion of them. The sample lists some 250,000 clones, approximately 88% seen once, with about 0.8% in the top ten. The sample was peripheral blood. The origin of the receptors is a woman aged 25-40 years with acute or convalescent COVID-19.

CDR3 sequence reads: CASNLVSYNEQFF. The CDR3 DNA sequence: TGTGCCAGCAACCTAGTATCCTACAATGAGCAGTTCTTC. This chain connects TRBV28 to TRBJ2-1; the D is unclear. This CDR3 is 13 amino acids long. V was shortened by 7 bases and J by 1 base, with 8 bases between the two germline ends. Germline CDR1 and CDR2: MDHEN and SYDVKM.

V gene TRBV6-5 combines with J gene TRBJ2-1; TRBD2 matches 12 bases. J lost 4 bases, V lost 7 bases, and 5 bases had no gene match. Germline CDR1 is MNHEY and CDR2 is SVGAGI. This CDR3 has 15 residues. The CDR3 protein is CASKTGLAGYNEQFF. DNA of the CDR3: TGTGCCAGCAAAACCGGACTAGCGGGGTACAATGAGCAGTTCTTC.

CDR3 region: CASSVVGTGGYYNEQFF. In DNA, the CDR3 is TGTGCCAGCAGCGTAGTGGGGACAGGGGGCTACTACAATGAGCAGTTCTTC. The chain combines TRBV9 with TRBJ2-1, with 12 bases identical to TRBD1. J was trimmed by 3 bases and V by 0 bases; bases with no gene match: 4. The CDR3 covers 17 residues. Germline V gene data show CDR1 as SGDLS and CDR2 as YYNGEE.

This chain connects TRBV11-3 to TRBJ2-3; 7 positions agree with TRBD1. CDR3 length: 13 amino acids. The germline V gene encodes CDR1 SGHNT and CDR2 YENEEA. V was pared by 5 bases and J by 5 bases, with 4 bases of the junction left unmatched. The CDR3 sequence: CASSLQGRDTQYF. For the CDR3, the DNA is TGTGCCAGCAGCCTACAGGGGCGAGATACGCAGTATTTT.

This clone has a single count. The same CDR3 arises from other DNA sequences in this sample as well. In DNA form, the CDR3 reads TGCGCCAGCAGCTTGGGAGGGATCACTAATGAAAAACTGTTTTTT. Residues: CASSLGGITNEKLFF. This chain connects TRBV5-1 to TRBJ1-4; no firm D call. CDR1 is SGHRS and CDR2 is YFSETQ in the germline V gene. Trimming took off 0 bases at V and 2 bases at J, with 8 bases between the two ends. This CDR3 contains 15 residues.